One and the same sample provided the 10 T cell receptor beta chains below, sequenced in a study of identical twins. TCRdb used MiXCR to reprocess the 5' RACE reads, holding one entry per CDR3 protein. The sample carries roughly 720,000 distinct CDR3 sequences, 18% recorded once. The same sample was also studied in work on T cells expressing NK-cell markers.

Material: PBMCs. Receptor source: a woman under 30 in good health.

This clonotype occurred a few times. V and J are TRBV5-1 and TRBJ1-5; 10 nucleotides agree with TRBD1. With 0 bases clipped from V and 8 bases from J, the junction kept 2 bases outside the gene matches. Germline-derived CDR1 and CDR2 are SGHRS and YFSETQ. The CDR3 covers 14 residues. The DNA of the CDR3 is TGCGCCAGCAGCTTGGCCGGACAGGGGGAGCCCCAGCATTTT. It is translated as CASSLAGQGEPQHF.

This clonotype appeared a few times. The chain recombines TRBV27 with TRBJ1-2; tentatively, D is TRBD1 (5 bases). CDR3 size: 14 residues. V was pared by 5 bases and J by 5 bases, with 15 bases between. CDR1 MNHEY and CDR2 SMNVEV come from the germline V gene (reference sequence). The CDR3 DNA reads TGTGCCAGCAGTCCGATAGGGGCCTCGTATGGCTACACCTTC. Protein: CASSPIGASYGYTF.

The chain has TRBV7-9 and TRBJ2-1; no clear D gene. CDR1 SEHNR and CDR2 FQNEAQ come from the germline V gene (reference sequence). CDR3 size: 12 residues. Trimming left V 8 bases short and J 6 bases short, with 11 bases between. CDR3 protein: CASGLSPNEQFF. CDR3 nucleotide sequence: TGTGCCAGCGGTTTAAGCCCCAATGAGCAGTTCTTC.

This chain links TRBV27 with TRBJ1-1, with 8 bases identical to TRBD1. Trimming removed 6 bases from V and 2 bases from J; junction bases left unmatched: 8. The V gene's germline CDR1 is MNHEY and CDR2 SMNVEV (reference sequence). CDR3 size: 15 residues. The CDR3 DNA follows: TGTGCCAGCAGATTACAGGGGGGAACTAACACTGAAGCTTTCTTT. Residues: CASRLQGGTNTEAFF.

The chain is built from TRBV6-1 and TRBJ2-2; possibly TRBD2 for D (5 bases). Germline V gives CDR1 MNHNS, CDR2 SASEGT. The CDR3 totals 14 residues. V gave up 5 bases and J gave up 3 bases, with 10 bases separating them. CDR3 sequence: CASSSEGHTGELFF. The CDR3 DNA sequence: TGTGCCAGCAGTAGCGAGGGTCACACCGGGGAGCTGTTTTTT.

This rearrangement joins TRBV7-9 to TRBJ2-5; D not resolved. V shed 4 bases and J shed 5 bases, with 14 bases lying between them. This CDR3 is built from 14 residues. The germline V gene has CDR1 SEHNR and CDR2 FQNEAQ (reference sequence). CDR3 bases: TGTGCCAGCAGCTCCGATTGGGCGCTGGAGACCCAGTACTTC. This gives the protein CASSSDWALETQYF.

The genes are TRBV7-9 and TRBJ2-7, with D perhaps TRBD1 or TRBD2 (5 bases each). CDR1 SEHNR and CDR2 FQNEAQ come from the germline V gene (reference sequence). The germline V and J ends were trimmed by 4 bases and 6 bases, with 16 bases remaining between them. The CDR3 has 14 residues. CDR3 DNA sequence: TGTGCCAGCAGCTCCACCGGGACCAGAAGCGAGCAGTACTTC. Encoded protein: CASSSTGTRSEQYF.

A few counts support this clonotype. The chain links TRBV20-1 to TRBJ1-1, with D maybe TRBD1 (6 bases). The V gene's germline CDR1 is DFQATT and CDR2 SNEGSKA (reference sequence). The CDR3 sequence is 15 residues long. V was trimmed by 0 bases and J by 5 bases, leaving 16 bases between them. DNA for the CDR3: TGCAGTGCTAGAGATCTCTTGGGGGCGGGAACTGAAGCTTTCTTT. Its protein is CSARDLLGAGTEAFF.

The rearrangement links TRBV19 to TRBJ2-2, with 8 bases matching TRBD2. V was clipped by 6 bases and J by 0 bases; unmatched bases: 3. CDR1 is LNHDA and CDR2 is SQIVND in the germline V gene (reference sequence). The CDR3 length is 15 residues. As DNA, the CDR3 is TGTGCCAGTAGGACTAGCGCCGCGAACACCGGGGAGCTGTTTTTT. Translation: CASRTSAANTGELFF.

The chain is built from TRBV7-9 and TRBJ2-1, with D perhaps being TRBD1 or TRBD2 (6 bases each). The CDR3 spans 16 residues. V was cut by 5 bases and J by 10 bases, with 24 bases left in between. The germline V gene has CDR1 SEHNR and CDR2 FQNEAQ (reference sequence). The CDR3 nucleotides are TGTGCCAGCAGCCGCCCCCGACAGGAGGGTGAGGAGGAGCAGTTCTTC. Translated, it gives CASSRPRQEGEEEQFF.